A selection of T cell receptor beta chains follows, all from one sample in a study of blood T cell repertoires in COVID-19. The repertoire was sequenced with immunoSEQ multiplex PCR; TCRdb's copy has only in-frame clones and lacks some. Found here are about 31,000 clones, around 90% of them singletons; the top ten hold 7.9%. Sequenced: peripheral blood. The receptors were sampled from a man aged 55 to 69 with COVID-19, enrolled during active disease. Both conserved end residues are trimmed from each CDR3. Each record gives: CDR3 protein, V gene, J gene.

CDR3: ASSIRAQSDYGYT
V: TRBV19
J: TRBJ1-2

CDR3: ASSKPTSGGYEQY
V: TRBV21-1
J: TRBJ2-7

CDR3: ASSQPTDGKAF
V: TRBV28
J: TRBJ1-1

CDR3: ASIPGRGHEQY
V: TRBV28
J: TRBJ2-7

CDR3: ASRSSSREDYEQY
V: TRBV5-1
J: TRBJ2-7

CDR3: ASSSSGSQPNEQF
V: TRBV19
J: TRBJ2-1

CDR3: AISGTALLGTEAF
V: TRBV10-3
J: TRBJ1-1

CDR3: AISDPGHTNTGELF
V: TRBV10-3
J: TRBJ2-2

CDR3: ASSQVKETQY
V: TRBV3-1/TRBV3-2
J: TRBJ2-5

CDR3: ASSLPGQPSGRALGEQY
V: TRBV5-5
J: TRBJ2-7

CDR3: ASSPGTGPPRSGNTIY
V: TRBV4-1
J: TRBJ1-3

CDR3: ASSIDAATNEKLF
V: TRBV19
J: TRBJ1-4

CDR3: ASRGGGNQPQH
V: TRBV6-5
J: TRBJ1-5

CDR3: ASSLYNRGVSWEQY
V: TRBV28
J: TRBJ2-7

CDR3: ASSQGSGVGQPQH
V: TRBV4-1
J: TRBJ1-5

CDR3: AISERQTYSNQPQH
V: TRBV10-3
J: TRBJ1-5

CDR3: ASSAWDSSGNTIY
V: TRBV3-1/TRBV3-2
J: TRBJ1-3

CDR3: ASSVTGNTGELF
V: TRBV9
J: TRBJ2-2

CDR3: ASRPTFNEKLF
V: TRBV5-1
J: TRBJ1-4

CDR3: ASRGIGEGTEAF
V: TRBV6-5
J: TRBJ1-1

CDR3: ASSHGLAGDHEQF
V: TRBV11-3
J: TRBJ2-1

CDR3: ASSPDSNYGYT
V: TRBV9
J: TRBJ1-2

CDR3: ASSQTSTGSQPQH
V: TRBV4-1
J: TRBJ1-5